The sequence of this TCR beta chain was determined in a study of blood T cells in healthy people across ages. Primed by a sample-barcoded 5' primer and a J-beta primer mix, a second PCR proceeded for 7 to 11 cycles. Sequencing yielded, for each sample, at least 3 million paired-end reads carrying CDR3. MiXCR was run by TCRdb on the 5' RACE reads, yielding one entry per CDR3 protein. The sample contains approximately 850,000 distinct CDR3 sequences, 40% to 50% of which appear only once. Whole-study results and caveats: Total diversity from one million sequenced T cells was likely underestimated.

For this clonotype: Antigen unknown.

This CDR3 is built from 15 residues. Germline V gene lookup returns CDR1 SGHRS and CDR2 YFSETQ. V shed 2 bases and J shed 8 bases, with 17 bases lying between them. The material sequenced was blood. The TCR sequence derives from a man aged 55 to 70 in good health. The rearrangement joins TRBV5-1 to TRBJ2-1; tentative D call: TRBD2 (6 bases). The CDR3 region is CASSLTSQAIDEQFF. The CDR3 region has the DNA TGCGCCAGCAGCTTAACTAGCCAGGCGATTGATGAGCAGTTCTTC. The variable domain in full, with the rest retrieved from reference TRBV5-1 and TRBJ2-1, is KAGVTQTPRYLIKTRGQQVTLSCSPISGHRSVSWYQQTPGQGLQFLFEYFSETQRNKGNFPGRFSGRQFSNSRSEMNVSTLELGDSALYLCASSLTSQAIDEQFFGPGTRLTVL.